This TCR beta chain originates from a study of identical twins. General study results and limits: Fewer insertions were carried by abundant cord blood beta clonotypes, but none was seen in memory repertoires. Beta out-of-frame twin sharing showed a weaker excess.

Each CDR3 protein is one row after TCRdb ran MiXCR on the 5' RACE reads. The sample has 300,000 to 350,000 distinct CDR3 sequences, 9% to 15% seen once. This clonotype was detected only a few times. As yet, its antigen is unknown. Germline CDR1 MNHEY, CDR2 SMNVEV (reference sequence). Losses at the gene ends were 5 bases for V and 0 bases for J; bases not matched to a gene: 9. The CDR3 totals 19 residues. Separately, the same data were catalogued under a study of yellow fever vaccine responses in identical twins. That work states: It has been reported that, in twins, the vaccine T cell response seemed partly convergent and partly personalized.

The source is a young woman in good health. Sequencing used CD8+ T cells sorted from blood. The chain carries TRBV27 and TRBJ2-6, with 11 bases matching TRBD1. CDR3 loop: CASSRGTGGFPSGANVLTF. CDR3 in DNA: TGTGCCAGCAGTCGAGGGACAGGGGGATTCCCCTCTGGGGCCAACGTCCTGACTTTC.